This T cell receptor (beta chain) comes out of a study of shared clonotypes between healthy human individuals. Healthy adults negative for HIV, lacking recent acute infections or vaccinations, served as donors. Division of CD4+ cells produced a CD45RA+ naive subset and a CD45RA-negative memory subset. The CDR3 consists of 12 residues. Trimming pared 7 bases from V and 7 bases from J, leaving 10 bases between. Germline-derived CDR1 and CDR2 are SNHLY and FYNNEI. General study points: Clonotype sharing among donors, it was expected, would be affected by sequencing depth.

Regarding this clone: Its antigen is still unknown.

TCRdb's copy holds only in-frame clones and misses some; the assay was immunoSEQ multiplex PCR. The sample contains about 1.1 million clones, around 77% of which appear only once. The sequence derives from a man between 18 and 29 years old in good health. Some clones in this sample may be carry-over from other donors' samples. The chain carries TRBV2 and TRBJ1-4, with TRBD1 as a possible D gene (5 bases). Sequenced sample: memory CD4+ T cells from PBMCs. The sample's subset: CD45RA-negative fraction. The CDR3, as DNA: TGTGCCAGCAATGGGGGGAGTGAAAAACTGTTTTTT. The encoded protein is CASNGGSEKLFF.